This T cell receptor (beta chain) was identified during a study of T cells in Graves' hyperthyroidism and ophthalmopathy. Study findings and constraints: Prediction of ophthalmopathy progression came a median around 6.1 months pre-onset. Ophthalmopathy and stable hyperthyroidism were told apart by a 13 V-J model.

Ten or more counts support this clonotype. Its antigen is unknown. Patients having uncontrolled infection, another autoimmune disease, pregnancy or lactation were not included. Using RNA transcripts as the source, TCR beta CDR3 regions were amplified. First-round RT-PCR targeting the TCR CDR3 was performed with the HTBI primer set. Each CDR3 protein is one row after TCRdb ran MiXCR on the multiplex PCR reads. The table lists some 720,000 distinct CDR3 sequences, around 17% of them singletons, with around 8% in the top ten. The origin of this receptor is a man between 18 and 35 years old with Graves' hyperthyroidism. The sample taken for sequencing was blood.

The CDR3 nucleotides are TGTGCCAGCAGTTGGGTCTCGGGGGGAGAGACCCAGTACTTC. It translates to CASSWVSGGETQYF. V is TRBV12-3 or TRBV12-4 and J is TRBJ2-5; the match to TRBD2 covers 7 bases. The V and J ends lost 4 bases and 4 bases, in that order; junction bases with no gene match: 6. The CDR3 totals 14 residues.